These T cell receptor beta chains were read from a single sample in a study of T cell clonotyping in hematopoietic cell transplantation. Assay used: immunoSEQ multiplex PCR; TCRdb lists only in-frame clones, some missing. This table holds 4,500 to 6,500 clones, around four fifths found once. Specimen: PBMCs, collected 100 days after allogeneic stem cell transplant. These TCRs come from a male patient in his forties or fifties who had an allogeneic stem cell transplant from an unrelated donor, so the T cells may come from the graft donor. Some clones in this sample may be carry-over from other donors' samples. CDR3s include the opening cysteine and the closing phenylalanine or tryptophan. The D gene is left open where the match is weak. Only some rows state a clone size, as once, few, many or a class for expanded clones.

>.|TRBD1|15|TRBJ2-1|TRBV5-4
CASSRDRGPYNEQFF
TGTGCCAGCAGCCGGGACAGGGGGCCTTACAATGAGCAGTTCTTC
>.|.|12|TRBJ1-5|TRBV4-2
CASSLDNQPQHF
TGTGCCAGCAGCCTCGACAATCAGCCCCAGCATTTT
>.|TRBD2|15|TRBJ2-7|TRBV28
CASSLLAESGYEQYF
TGTGCCAGCAGTTTACTAGCGGAGTCGGGATACGAGCAGTACTTC
>few|.|14|TRBJ1-6|TRBV4-1
CASSQRTEGSPLHF
TGCGCCAGCAGCCAAAGGACAGAGGGCTCACCCCTCCACTTT
>.|.|12|TRBJ1-2|TRBV30
CAWGDSGVGYTF
TGTGCCTGGGGCGACTCAGGGGTTGGCTACACCTTC
>.|TRBD1|14|TRBJ1-2|TRBV6-6
CASSSQGASTGYTF
TGTGCCAGCAGTTCACAGGGGGCGAGTACTGGCTACACCTTC
>.|.|14|TRBJ1-2|TRBV28
CASSPHQPPYGYTF
TGTGCCAGCAGTCCCCATCAGCCTCCCTATGGCTACACCTTC
>.|.|14|TRBJ1-1|TRBV5-4
CASSGRDTLVEAFF
TGTGCCAGCAGCGGCCGGGACACCTTAGTTGAAGCTTTCTTT
>few|TRBD1|15|TRBJ1-1|TRBV6-6
CASSPGTGGTTEAFF
TGTGCCAGCAGCCCCGGGACAGGGGGTACCACTGAAGCTTTCTTT
>.|.|15|TRBJ2-7|TRBV6-5
CASSEGGGISYEQYF
TGTGCCAGCAGCGAGGGGGGAGGGATTTCCTACGAGCAGTACTTC
>.|TRBD2|13|TRBJ2-1|TRBV29-1
CSANRDYSREQFF
TGCAGCGCAAACCGGGACTATTCCCGGGAGCAGTTCTTC
>.|.|14|TRBJ2-7|TRBV5-1
CASRSGSYFYEQYF
TGCGCCAGCAGGTCGGGGTCCTACTTCTACGAGCAGTACTTC
>.|TRBD1|14|TRBJ2-7|TRBV28
CASRTGTGGYEQYF
TGTGCCAGCAGAACAGGGACAGGGGGTTACGAGCAGTACTTC
>large|.|14|TRBJ2-5|TRBV19
CASSTGTLQETQYF
TGTGCCAGTAGTACGGGGACACTACAAGAGACCCAGTACTTC
>.|.|12|TRBJ2-1|TRBV14
CASSQVGGEQFF
TGTGCCAGCAGCCAAGTGGGGGGTGAGCAGTTCTTC
>.|.|13|TRBJ1-5|TRBV30
CAWSGDSNQPQHF
TGTGCCTGGAGCGGGGACAGCAATCAGCCCCAGCATTTT
>large|TRBD1|16|TRBJ2-2|TRBV27
CASSLRGFQGAGELFF
TGTGCCAGCAGTTTACGAGGGTTCCAGGGGGCCGGGGAGCTGTTTTTT
>large|TRBD1|16|TRBJ2-1|TRBV14
CASSPIPGQGDNEQFF
TGTGCCAGCAGCCCAATTCCGGGACAGGGTGACAATGAGCAGTTCTTC